This is a list of T cell receptor beta chains from one sample in a study of T cell responses to AZD1222 COVID-19 vaccine. The table came from immunoSEQ multiplex PCR; TCRdb's copy has only in-frame clones and leaves some out. Among approximately 180,000 clones listed, approximately 88% were seen once. This specimen was peripheral blood, taken on day 0 of AZD1222 vaccination. The receptors were gathered from an adult in good health. CDR3s leave out the opening cysteine and the closing phenylalanine or tryptophan. Each record gives: D gene, clone size, J gene, V gene, CDR3 protein. D genes are given only for firm matches. Rows may omit the clone size; those that give it use once, few, many or a size class.

TRBD2	-	TRBJ2-5	TRBV6-1	ASSDLGLQETQY
-	once	TRBJ2-1	TRBV7-9	ASCSVIYEQF
TRBD2	-	TRBJ2-1	TRBV28	ASSIAGAYNEQF
-	-	TRBJ2-5	TRBV9	ASSVAPQGGETQY
TRBD1	-	TRBJ2-7	TRBV19	ASSIVPGQGYEQY
TRBD1	-	TRBJ2-3	TRBV19	ASSRDRGGDTQY
TRBD2	-	TRBJ2-1	TRBV11-3	ASSAGTRGSNEQF
TRBD2	-	TRBJ2-1	TRBV9	ASSVAPDGLAGADEQF
-	once	TRBJ2-7	TRBV7-2	ASSQSLGGFMVREQY
TRBD1	-	TRBJ2-7	TRBV29-1	SVEQGAREQY
TRBD2	-	TRBJ2-1	TRBV28	ASSLAREDTYNEQF
TRBD1	-	TRBJ1-6	TRBV3-1/TRBV3-2	ASSQGTGLNSPLH
-	-	TRBJ1-1	TRBV11-1	ASSIGRRGYTEAF
-	-	TRBJ1-2	TRBV10-3	AISERGAGGNYGYT
TRBD1	-	TRBJ1-2	TRBV2	ASSLQGPNYGYT
TRBD1	-	TRBJ2-5	TRBV6-5	ASSLGTGGAGETQY
-	once	TRBJ1-1	TRBV7-2	ASSLTFGWAQRDTEAF
-	-	TRBJ1-5	TRBV7-2	ASSLGVEGWQPQH
-	-	TRBJ2-7	TRBV7-9	ASSLIGGRDRDEQY
TRBD2	-	TRBJ2-3	TRBV9	ASSLRGASGNPDTQY
-	-	TRBJ1-1	TRBV6-6	ASSFRGSTEAF
TRBD1	once	TRBJ2-5	TRBV7-2	ASSTDRGGETQY
TRBD1	-	TRBJ1-5	TRBV2	ASSMTGVGQPQH
-	-	TRBJ2-1	TRBV29-1	SVLSHEQF
TRBD1	-	TRBJ1-2	TRBV9	ASSVGSGAVRGQDGYT
-	once	TRBJ1-4	TRBV4-1	ASSRGVREKLF
TRBD2	-	TRBJ2-4	TRBV19	ASSPGTSGRAWVSLAKNIQY
-	once	TRBJ1-1	TRBV7-8	ASSFRLNTEAF
-	-	TRBJ2-3	TRBV7-2	ASSPPRDTQY
-	-	TRBJ2-2	TRBV28	ASSPTNTGELF
-	-	TRBJ1-4	TRBV6-5	ASIGAKLF
TRBD2	-	TRBJ2-3	TRBV5-1	ASSSNSGRSTDTQY
-	-	TRBJ2-7	TRBV3-1/TRBV3-2	ASSQARYEQY
-	-	TRBJ2-2	TRBV11-2	ASSLDHRGELF
-	-	TRBJ1-1	TRBV28	ASSLKWSAMNTEAF
-	-	TRBJ1-1	TRBV4-2	ASSQGRSVGAEAF
-	-	TRBJ1-2	TRBV30	AWSVAGTDYT
TRBD2	-	TRBJ2-3	TRBV11-2	ASSLTSGRPTDTQY
TRBD1	once	TRBJ1-5	TRBV6-5	ASMDRGNNQPQH
-	-	TRBJ1-5	TRBV27	ASRSSSGQGVLQPQH
TRBD2	-	TRBJ2-5	TRBV5-6	ASSPVSSGGAWETQY
TRBD1	few	TRBJ1-5	TRBV7-9	ASSGGPGGNQPQH
-	-	TRBJ2-1	TRBV12-3/TRBV12-4	ASSLEGYEQF
-	-	TRBJ1-3	TRBV30	AWSVGAGTGNTIY
-	-	TRBJ2-7	TRBV11-2	ASSLTLRVGQMGSYEQY
TRBD1	few	TRBJ2-2	TRBV30	AWSLPGTGSTGELF
-	-	TRBJ1-4	TRBV28	ASSFARLGEKLF
TRBD2	-	TRBJ2-1	TRBV7-2	ASSLQAGGPSEQF
TRBD2	few	TRBJ2-3	TRBV29-1	SVEDLLAGANTQY
TRBD1	-	TRBJ2-5	TRBV6-5	ASSYYPTGEETQY
TRBD2	-	TRBJ2-1	TRBV10-1	ASSPILAAKYNEQF
TRBD1	few	TRBJ1-1	TRBV19	ASSTYRDRGEAF
TRBD1	-	TRBJ1-4	TRBV28	ASLPGGAGGREKLF
-	-	TRBJ1-5	TRBV5-1	ASSLDGQPQH